A selection of T cell receptor beta chains follows, all from one sample in a study of blood T cell repertoires in COVID-19. Sequencing was performed with immunoSEQ multiplex PCR; in TCRdb, only in-frame clones are kept and a portion is missing. The sample consists of about 250,000 clones, over 70% of them appearing once. Specimen: peripheral blood. All receptors come from a man aged 35-49 years with active or convalescent COVID-19. The CDR3 runs from the conserved cysteine through the conserved F or W. Each record gives: CDR3 protein, V gene, D gene, clone size, CDR3 length, J gene. D genes are given only for firm matches. Some rows have no size entry. The others give once, few or many, or a class for an expanded clone.

CDR3 protein: CASSFPANYGYTF
V gene: TRBV12-3/TRBV12-4
D gene: NA
clone size: NA
CDR3 length: 13
J gene: TRBJ1-2

CDR3 protein: CASSSDREAGELFF
V gene: TRBV11-3
D gene: TRBD1
clone size: NA
CDR3 length: 14
J gene: TRBJ2-2

CDR3 protein: CASSQVTEDTEAFF
V gene: TRBV4-2
D gene: NA
clone size: NA
CDR3 length: 14
J gene: TRBJ1-1

CDR3 protein: CASSGTTGIAQYF
V gene: TRBV19
D gene: NA
clone size: NA
CDR3 length: 13
J gene: TRBJ2-3

CDR3 protein: CASSFGTGTSAKEQYF
V gene: TRBV28
D gene: TRBD2
clone size: NA
CDR3 length: 16
J gene: TRBJ2-7

CDR3 protein: CASSLVPSRTVEAFF
V gene: TRBV7-9
D gene: NA
clone size: NA
CDR3 length: 15
J gene: TRBJ1-1

CDR3 protein: CAWSSGEGGYTF
V gene: TRBV30
D gene: NA
clone size: NA
CDR3 length: 12
J gene: TRBJ1-2

CDR3 protein: CASSLGTGGYGYTF
V gene: TRBV7-2
D gene: TRBD1
clone size: NA
CDR3 length: 14
J gene: TRBJ1-2

CDR3 protein: CASRGGTANEKLFF
V gene: TRBV10-2
D gene: TRBD1
clone size: NA
CDR3 length: 14
J gene: TRBJ1-4

CDR3 protein: CASSPDINSPLHF
V gene: TRBV7-2
D gene: NA
clone size: NA
CDR3 length: 13
J gene: TRBJ1-6

CDR3 protein: CAWTERAGPGNTIYF
V gene: TRBV30
D gene: NA
clone size: NA
CDR3 length: 15
J gene: TRBJ1-3

CDR3 protein: CASSSTRAGGRTDTQYF
V gene: TRBV7-2
D gene: NA
clone size: NA
CDR3 length: 17
J gene: TRBJ2-3

CDR3 protein: CASSAGTSADNEQFF
V gene: TRBV11-3
D gene: TRBD2
clone size: NA
CDR3 length: 15
J gene: TRBJ2-1

CDR3 protein: CASSPLGSGPNYGYTF
V gene: TRBV18
D gene: NA
clone size: NA
CDR3 length: 16
J gene: TRBJ1-2

CDR3 protein: CASSPGGGRVNVLTF
V gene: TRBV5-1
D gene: NA
clone size: NA
CDR3 length: 15
J gene: TRBJ2-6

CDR3 protein: CAMEWGDSSYEQYF
V gene: TRBV30
D gene: NA
clone size: NA
CDR3 length: 14
J gene: TRBJ2-7

CDR3 protein: CAWRSGNEQFF
V gene: TRBV30
D gene: NA
clone size: NA
CDR3 length: 11
J gene: TRBJ2-1

CDR3 protein: CASSLPGQGVSNEQFF
V gene: TRBV7-2
D gene: TRBD1
clone size: NA
CDR3 length: 16
J gene: TRBJ2-1

CDR3 protein: CASSPDSTGGVDGYTF
V gene: TRBV5-1
D gene: TRBD1
clone size: NA
CDR3 length: 16
J gene: TRBJ1-2

CDR3 protein: CASSPGVAYGYTF
V gene: TRBV6-4
D gene: NA
clone size: NA
CDR3 length: 13
J gene: TRBJ1-2

CDR3 protein: CASSEGRTSGQQETQYF
V gene: TRBV25-1
D gene: TRBD2
clone size: few
CDR3 length: 17
J gene: TRBJ2-5

CDR3 protein: CASSRDGRSDVYEQYF
V gene: TRBV21-1
D gene: NA
clone size: NA
CDR3 length: 16
J gene: TRBJ2-7

CDR3 protein: CASSWRAGLNQPQHF
V gene: TRBV5-5
D gene: NA
clone size: NA
CDR3 length: 15
J gene: TRBJ1-5

CDR3 protein: CASTPGASGDTEAFF
V gene: TRBV2
D gene: NA
clone size: NA
CDR3 length: 15
J gene: TRBJ1-1

CDR3 protein: CASSRGQNTGELFF
V gene: TRBV5-4
D gene: NA
clone size: NA
CDR3 length: 14
J gene: TRBJ2-2

CDR3 protein: CASSLAGAVNQPQHF
V gene: TRBV27
D gene: NA
clone size: NA
CDR3 length: 15
J gene: TRBJ1-5

CDR3 protein: CASSQDVGTGNSPLHF
V gene: TRBV3-1/TRBV3-2
D gene: NA
clone size: NA
CDR3 length: 16
J gene: TRBJ1-6

CDR3 protein: CAWSVAVNQPQHF
V gene: TRBV30
D gene: NA
clone size: NA
CDR3 length: 13
J gene: TRBJ1-5

CDR3 protein: CATSDGQGLNTEAFF
V gene: TRBV24-1
D gene: TRBD1
clone size: NA
CDR3 length: 15
J gene: TRBJ1-1

CDR3 protein: CASSAMGQGSYEQYF
V gene: TRBV3-1/TRBV3-2
D gene: TRBD1
clone size: NA
CDR3 length: 15
J gene: TRBJ2-7

CDR3 protein: CASSLHRGGADTQYF
V gene: TRBV7-9
D gene: TRBD2
clone size: NA
CDR3 length: 15
J gene: TRBJ2-3

CDR3 protein: CASSDDNNYGYTF
V gene: TRBV2
D gene: NA
clone size: NA
CDR3 length: 13
J gene: TRBJ1-2

CDR3 protein: CASSVAGGTDTQYF
V gene: TRBV10-1
D gene: TRBD2
clone size: NA
CDR3 length: 14
J gene: TRBJ2-3

CDR3 protein: CASSDITRTNEQYF
V gene: TRBV6-5
D gene: NA
clone size: NA
CDR3 length: 14
J gene: TRBJ2-7

CDR3 protein: CASNPTGGGYGYTF
V gene: TRBV19
D gene: TRBD1
clone size: NA
CDR3 length: 14
J gene: TRBJ1-2

CDR3 protein: CASSLAEGETQYF
V gene: TRBV7-6
D gene: NA
clone size: NA
CDR3 length: 13
J gene: TRBJ2-5

CDR3 protein: CASSPRGGGGETQYF
V gene: TRBV7-3
D gene: TRBD2
clone size: NA
CDR3 length: 15
J gene: TRBJ2-5

CDR3 protein: CASSIASGVNQPQHF
V gene: TRBV19
D gene: NA
clone size: NA
CDR3 length: 15
J gene: TRBJ1-5

CDR3 protein: CASSPLTLPNTEAFF
V gene: TRBV2
D gene: NA
clone size: NA
CDR3 length: 15
J gene: TRBJ1-1